This TCR beta chain was recovered during a study of shared clonotypes between healthy human individuals. Study conclusions and caveats: Unshared clonotypes carried lower generation probabilities than those common to all four donors.

CDR1 is SGHDN and CDR2 is FVKESK in the germline V gene. V was trimmed by 1 base and J by 5 bases, leaving 8 bases between them. The CDR3 sequence is 14 residues long. On this clone: Its antigen is unidentified. Other DNA sequences of this sample code for an identical CDR3.

Method: immunoSEQ multiplex PCR; TCRdb's copy keeps in-frame clones and lacks some. The data hold some 2,500,000 clones, with approximately 90% observed a single time. This sequence joins TRBV14 and TRBJ2-2, with D perhaps TRBD2 (5 bases). This sequence was found in a young man in good health. Some clones in this sample may be carry-over from other donors' samples. Material for sequencing was naive CD4+ T cells from PBMCs. Described subset: CD45RA+ positively selected. CDR3 sequence: CASSQVGGTGELFF. CDR3 bases: TGTGCCAGCAGCCAAGTCGGCGGGACCGGGGAGCTGTTTTTT.